The sequence of this T cell receptor (beta chain) was determined in a study of shared clonotypes between healthy human individuals. As defined, naive CD8 cells were CD45RO-negative and positively selected for CCR7, with terminally differentiated effector memory CD45RA+ cells excluded. Germline assignment: CDR1 SGDLS and CDR2 YYNGEE. The CDR3 extends over 16 amino acids. With 4 bases removed from V and 2 bases from J, the gap between germline ends came to 19 bases. TCRdb's table, derived via immunoSEQ multiplex PCR, lists solely in-frame clones and lacks some. The sample comprises roughly 770,000 clones, approximately 96% of which are singletons, and under 0.25% rests with the top ten.

This rearrangement joins TRBV9 to TRBJ2-7; maybe TRBD2 (6 bases). Sequencing was carried out using naive CD8+ T cells sorted from blood. This clonotype was obtained from a man aged 25 to 40 in good health. CDR3 loop: CASSPNRGEPTYEQYF. CDR3 bases: TGTGCCAGCAGCCCAAATCGCGGGGAGCCAACCTACGAGCAGTACTTC.